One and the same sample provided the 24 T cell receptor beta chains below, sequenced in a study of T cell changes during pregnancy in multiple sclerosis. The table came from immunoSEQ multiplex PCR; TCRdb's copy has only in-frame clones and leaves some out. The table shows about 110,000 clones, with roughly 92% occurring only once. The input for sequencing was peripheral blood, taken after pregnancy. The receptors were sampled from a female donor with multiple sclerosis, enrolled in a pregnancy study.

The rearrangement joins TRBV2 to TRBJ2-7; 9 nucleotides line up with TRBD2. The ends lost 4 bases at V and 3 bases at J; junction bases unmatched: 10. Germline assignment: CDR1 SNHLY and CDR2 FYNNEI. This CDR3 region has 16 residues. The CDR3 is CASSALMSGGNYEQYF. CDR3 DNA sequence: TGTGCCAGCAGTGCCTTGATGAGCGGGGGGAACTACGAGCAGTACTTC.

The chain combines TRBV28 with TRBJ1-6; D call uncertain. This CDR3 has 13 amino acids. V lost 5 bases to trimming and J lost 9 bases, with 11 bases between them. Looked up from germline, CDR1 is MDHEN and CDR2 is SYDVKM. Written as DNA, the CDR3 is TGTGCCAGCAGTCCCGGCCGGGTTTCACCCCTCCACTTT. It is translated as CASSPGRVSPLHF. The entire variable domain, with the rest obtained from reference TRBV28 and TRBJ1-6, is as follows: DVKVTQSSRYLVKRTGEKVFLECVQDMDHENMFWYRQDPGLGLRLIYFSYDVKMKEKGDIPEGYSVSREKKERFSLILESASTNQTSMYLCASSPGRVSPLHFGNGTRLTVT.

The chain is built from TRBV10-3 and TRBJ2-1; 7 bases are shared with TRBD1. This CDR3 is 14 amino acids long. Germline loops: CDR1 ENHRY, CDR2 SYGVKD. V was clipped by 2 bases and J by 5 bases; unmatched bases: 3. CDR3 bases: TGTGCCATCAGTGAGGGACAGGTTAACAATGAGCAGTTCTTC. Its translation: CAISEGQVNNEQFF.

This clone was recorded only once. CDR3 DNA sequence: TGTGCCAGCTCACCGGCTAGCGGGGGCAGTGAGCAGTACTTC. Amino acids: CASSPASGGSEQYF. The rearrangement joins TRBV18 to TRBJ2-7, with 10 bases identical to TRBD2. The CDR3 consists of 14 residues. V trimming: 3 bases; J trimming: 7 bases; junction bases outside the gene matches: 6. The germline gives CDR1 KGHSH, CDR2 LQKENI.

Here the CDR3 DNA reads TGTGCCAGCAGCCAAGTGGGTCAGGGGGACGAGCAGTACTTC. Amino acids: CASSQVGQGDEQYF. The chain is built from TRBV4-2 and TRBJ2-7; 7 bases line up with TRBD1. There are 14 residues in the CDR3. Germline V gives CDR1 LGHNA, CDR2 YNFKEQ. V lost 1 base, J lost 5 bases, and 5 bases stayed unmatched.

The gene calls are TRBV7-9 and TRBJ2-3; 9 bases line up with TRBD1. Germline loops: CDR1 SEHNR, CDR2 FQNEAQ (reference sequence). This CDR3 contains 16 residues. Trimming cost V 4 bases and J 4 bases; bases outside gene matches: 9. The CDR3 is CASSSYGQGLPDTQYF. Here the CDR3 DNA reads TGTGCCAGCAGCTCCTACGGACAGGGGCTCCCAGATACGCAGTATTTT.

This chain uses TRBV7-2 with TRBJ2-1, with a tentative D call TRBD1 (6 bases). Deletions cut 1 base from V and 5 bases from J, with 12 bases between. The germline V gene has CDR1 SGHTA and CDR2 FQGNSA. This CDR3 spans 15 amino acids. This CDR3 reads CASSLEGGPNNEQFF. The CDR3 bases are TGTGCCAGCAGCTTAGAAGGGGGTCCGAACAATGAGCAGTTCTTC. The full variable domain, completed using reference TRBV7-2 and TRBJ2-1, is GAGVSQSPSNKVTEKGKDVELRCDPISGHTALYWYRQSLGQGLEFLIYFQGNSAPDKSGLPSDRFSAERTGGSVSTLTIQRTQQEDSAVYLCASSLEGGPNNEQFFGPGTRLTVL.

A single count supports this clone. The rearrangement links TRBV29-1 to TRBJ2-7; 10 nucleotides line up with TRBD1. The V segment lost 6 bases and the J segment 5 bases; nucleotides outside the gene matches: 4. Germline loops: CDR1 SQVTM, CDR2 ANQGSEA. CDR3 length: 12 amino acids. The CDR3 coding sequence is TGCAGCGTCAAGACAGGGGGCAACGAGCAGTACTTC. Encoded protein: CSVKTGGNEQYF.

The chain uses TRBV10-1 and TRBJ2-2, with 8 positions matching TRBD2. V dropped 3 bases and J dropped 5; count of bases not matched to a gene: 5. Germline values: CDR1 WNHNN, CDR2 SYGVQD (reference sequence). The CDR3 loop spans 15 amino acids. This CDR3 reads CASSDRQRGTGELFF. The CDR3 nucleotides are TGCGCCAGCAGTGATAGGCAGCGGGGGACCGGGGAGCTGTTTTTT.

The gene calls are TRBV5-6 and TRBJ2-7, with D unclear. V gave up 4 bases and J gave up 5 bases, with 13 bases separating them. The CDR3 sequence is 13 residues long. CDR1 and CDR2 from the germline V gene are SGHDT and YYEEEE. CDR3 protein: CASSLAVENEQYF. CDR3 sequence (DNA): TGTGCCAGCAGCCTGGCGGTCGAGAACGAGCAGTACTTC.

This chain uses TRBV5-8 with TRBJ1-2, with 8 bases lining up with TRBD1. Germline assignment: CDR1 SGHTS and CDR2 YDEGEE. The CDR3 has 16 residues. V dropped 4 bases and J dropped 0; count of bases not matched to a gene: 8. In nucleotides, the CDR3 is TGTGCCAGCAGCCTACGACAGGGGCGTGCTAACTATGGCTACACCTTC. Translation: CASSLRQGRANYGYTF.

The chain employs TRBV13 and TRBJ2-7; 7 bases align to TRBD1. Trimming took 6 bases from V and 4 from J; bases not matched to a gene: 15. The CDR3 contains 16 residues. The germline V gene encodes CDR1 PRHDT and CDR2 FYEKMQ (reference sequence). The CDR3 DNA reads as TGTGCCAGCAGACCTAACAGGGGCTTGGGAAAATACGAGCAGTACTTC. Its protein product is CASRPNRGLGKYEQYF.

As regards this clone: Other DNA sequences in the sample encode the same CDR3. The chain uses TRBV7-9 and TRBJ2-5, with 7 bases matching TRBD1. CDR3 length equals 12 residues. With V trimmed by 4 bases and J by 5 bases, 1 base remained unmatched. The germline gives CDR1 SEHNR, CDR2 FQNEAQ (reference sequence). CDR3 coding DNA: TGTGCCAGCAGCTCGACAGGGGAGACCCAGTACTTC. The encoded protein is CASSSTGETQYF.

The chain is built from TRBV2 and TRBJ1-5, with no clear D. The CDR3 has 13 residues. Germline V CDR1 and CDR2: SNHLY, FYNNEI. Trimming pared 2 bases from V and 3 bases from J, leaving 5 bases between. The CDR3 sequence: CASSEPPNQPQHF. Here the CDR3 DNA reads TGTGCCAGCAGTGAACCTCCCAATCAGCCCCAGCATTTT. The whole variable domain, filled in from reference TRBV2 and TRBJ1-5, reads EPEVTQTPSHQVTQMGQEVILRCVPISNHLYFYWYRQILGQKVEFLVSFYNNEISEKSEIFDDQFSVERPDGSNFTLKIRSTKLEDSAMYFCASSEPPNQPQHFGDGTRLSIL.

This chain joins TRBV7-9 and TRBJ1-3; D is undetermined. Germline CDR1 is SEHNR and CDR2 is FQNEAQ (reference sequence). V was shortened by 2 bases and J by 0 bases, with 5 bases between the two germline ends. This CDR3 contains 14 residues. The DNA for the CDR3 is TGTGCCAGCAGCTTATCAATCTCTGGAAACACCATATATTTT. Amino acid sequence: CASSLSISGNTIYF.

CDR3: CASRLGGMTDTQYF. The DNA of the CDR3 is TGTGCCAGCAGACTTGGGGGGATGACAGATACGCAGTATTTT. This chain joins TRBV12-1 and TRBJ2-3; no check of the table's D call, TRBD2, against the DNA was made. TRBV12-1 is described as a pseudogene. There are 14 residues in the CDR3.

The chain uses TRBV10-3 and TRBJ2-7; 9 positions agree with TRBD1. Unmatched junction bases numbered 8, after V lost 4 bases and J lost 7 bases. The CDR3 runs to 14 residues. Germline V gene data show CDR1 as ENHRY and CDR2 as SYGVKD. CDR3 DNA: TGTGCCATCAGTGTAGGGGACAGGGCGGGAGAGCAGTACTTC. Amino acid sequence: CAISVGDRAGEQYF.

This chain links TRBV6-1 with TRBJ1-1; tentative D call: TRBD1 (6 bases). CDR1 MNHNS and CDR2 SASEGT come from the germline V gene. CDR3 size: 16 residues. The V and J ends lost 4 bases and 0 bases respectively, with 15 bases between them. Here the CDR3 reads CASSALGQTMNTEAFF. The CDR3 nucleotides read TGTGCCAGCAGTGCTCTCGGACAGACCATGAACACTGAAGCTTTCTTT.

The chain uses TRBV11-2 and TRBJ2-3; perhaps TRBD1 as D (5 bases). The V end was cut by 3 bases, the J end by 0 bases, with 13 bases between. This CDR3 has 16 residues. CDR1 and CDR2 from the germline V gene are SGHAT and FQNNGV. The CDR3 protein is CASSLGHLSSTDTQYF. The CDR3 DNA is TGTGCCAGCAGCTTGGGGCATCTTTCTAGCACAGATACGCAGTATTTT.

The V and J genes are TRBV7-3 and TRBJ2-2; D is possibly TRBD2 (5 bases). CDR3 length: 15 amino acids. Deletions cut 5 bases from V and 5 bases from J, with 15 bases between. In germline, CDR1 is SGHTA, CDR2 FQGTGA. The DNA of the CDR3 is TGTGCCAGCAGCCCCGGTGGAGGCGGGACCGGGGAGCTGTTTTTT. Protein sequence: CASSPGGGGTGELFF. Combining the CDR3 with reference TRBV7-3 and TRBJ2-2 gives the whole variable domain GAGVSQTPSNKVTEKGKYVELRCDPISGHTALYWYRQSLGQGPEFLIYFQGTGAADDSGLPNDRFFAVRPEGSVSTLKIQRTERGDSAVYLCASSPGGGGTGELFFGEGSRLTVL.

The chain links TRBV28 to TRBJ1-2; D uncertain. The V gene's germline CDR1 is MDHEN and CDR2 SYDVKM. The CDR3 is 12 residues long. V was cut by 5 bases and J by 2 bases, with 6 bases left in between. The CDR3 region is CASSPKNYGYTF. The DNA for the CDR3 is TGTGCCAGCAGTCCCAAAAACTATGGCTACACCTTC.

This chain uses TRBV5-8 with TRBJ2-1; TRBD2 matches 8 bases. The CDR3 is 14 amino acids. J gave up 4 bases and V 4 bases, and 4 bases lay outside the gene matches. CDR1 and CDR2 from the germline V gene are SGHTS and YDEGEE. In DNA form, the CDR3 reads TGTGCCAGCAGCAGGACTAGCTCGTACAATGAGCAGTTCTTC. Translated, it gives CASSRTSSYNEQFF.

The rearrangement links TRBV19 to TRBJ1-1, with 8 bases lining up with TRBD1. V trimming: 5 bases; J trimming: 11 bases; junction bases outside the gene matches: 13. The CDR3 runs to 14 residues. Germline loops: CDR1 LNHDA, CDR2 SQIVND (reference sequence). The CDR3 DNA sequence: TGTGCCAGTAGTCTACGCTCAGGGGGCGGGTGGGCTTTCTTT. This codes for CASSLRSGGGWAFF.

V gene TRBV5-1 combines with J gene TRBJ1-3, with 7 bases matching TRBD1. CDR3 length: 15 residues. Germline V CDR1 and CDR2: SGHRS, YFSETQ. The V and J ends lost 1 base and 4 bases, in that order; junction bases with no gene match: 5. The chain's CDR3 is CASSLQGTAGNTIYF. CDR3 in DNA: TGCGCCAGCAGCTTGCAGGGGACAGCAGGAAACACCATATATTTT.